The 30 T cell receptor beta chains listed next were all sequenced from one sample in a study of OX40 agonist ivuxolimab in advanced cancers. Library method: the immunoSEQ multiplex PCR assay. TCRdb provides this immuneACCESS table in a form limited to in-frame rearrangements. Some clones are lacking; in checked studies, under half of them reflect an unresolved V gene, and why the rest are absent is not known. The sample records 80,000 or so clones, approximately 89% of which are singletons. Roughly 2.3% of the sample goes to the ten largest clones. Sample: CD4+ or CD8+ T cells sorted from blood, taken in a trial of the OX40 agonist ivuxolimab. These receptors came from an adult with an advanced solid tumor such as melanoma, head and neck, liver or kidney cancer.

The V gene is TRBV6-1, the J gene TRBJ2-7, with D possibly TRBD2 on 5 matching bases. The CDR3 length is 11 residues. Trimming shortened V by 8 bases and J by 4 bases, and 9 bases separated the two germline ends. The germline gives CDR1 MNHNS, CDR2 SASEGT. CDR3 amino acids: CASREKYEQYF. CDR3 nucleotide sequence: TGTGCCAGCCGGGAAAAATACGAGCAGTACTTC.

V usage is TRBV28 and J usage is TRBJ2-1; 9 bases match TRBD1. From germline, CDR1 is MDHEN and CDR2 SYDVKM. CDR3 length: 15 residues. The junction had 4 bases not matched to a gene; V was cut back by 7 bases and J by 0 bases. CDR3 nucleotide sequence: TGTGCCAGCACCACGGGACAGGGCTCCTACAATGAGCAGTTCTTC. This gives the protein CASTTGQGSYNEQFF.

This rearrangement joins TRBV7-3 to TRBJ2-1, with 10 bases aligning to TRBD2. After removal of 0 bases from V and 4 bases from J, the junction contained 3 bases not matched to a gene. Per germline, CDR1 SGHTA and CDR2 FQGTGA. The CDR3 loop spans 16 amino acids. The DNA of the CDR3 is TGTGCCAGCAGCTTAACTAGCGGGAGGTTTTACAATGAGCAGTTCTTC. Its translation is CASSLTSGRFYNEQFF.

The chain couples TRBV27 to TRBJ1-3, with 9 bases aligning to TRBD1. This CDR3 region has 17 residues. Germline lookup yields CDR1 MNHEY and CDR2 SMNVEV (reference sequence). The V and J ends lost 3 bases and 0 bases, in that order; junction bases with no gene match: 6. The CDR3 here is CASSFKRTGASGNTIYF. CDR3 coding DNA: TGTGCCAGCAGTTTTAAGCGGACAGGGGCCTCTGGAAACACCATATATTTT.

The rearrangement uses TRBV5-1 and TRBJ2-7; no firm D call. Deletions cut 3 bases from V and 2 bases from J, with 9 bases between. Germline-derived CDR1 and CDR2 are SGHRS and YFSETQ. The CDR3 runs to 13 residues. In DNA form, the CDR3 reads TGCGCCAGCAGCTGGAGTAGAACCTACGAGCAGTACTTC. Translating it yields CASSWSRTYEQYF.

This chain joins TRBV28 and TRBJ1-2, with 9 nucleotides matching TRBD1. The CDR3 has 13 amino acids. The trim removed 10 bases at V and 8 bases at J, leaving 11 bases unmatched. Per germline, CDR1 MDHEN and CDR2 SYDVKM. The CDR3, as DNA: TGTGCCACCGAAGGCCGGGACAGGGTGGGCTACACCTTC. This gives the protein CATEGRDRVGYTF.

J is TRBJ1-1 and V is TRBV5-4, with D possibly matching TRBD1 (6 bases). CDR3 length: 14 amino acids. Germline V gene sequence: CDR1 SGHNT, CDR2 YYREEE (reference sequence). V lost 2 bases, J lost 3 bases, and 11 bases lay in between. The CDR3 bases are TGTGCCAGCAGCTTCCCAGGGGCATACACTGAAGCTTTCTTT. Encoded protein: CASSFPGAYTEAFF.

The rearrangement uses TRBV2 and TRBJ2-2; TRBD2 matches 12 bases. J was trimmed by 0 bases and V by 1 base; bases with no gene match: 3. The CDR3 consists of 18 residues. Germline CDR1 SNHLY, CDR2 FYNNEI. The CDR3, as DNA: TGTGCCAGCAGTGAAGTTCCTAGCGGGGGGGCGAACACCGGGGAGCTGTTTTTT. Amino acid sequence: CASSEVPSGGANTGELFF. The variable domain in full, with the rest retrieved from reference TRBV2 and TRBJ2-2, is EPEVTQTPSHQVTQMGQEVILRCVPISNHLYFYWYRQILGQKVEFLVSFYNNEISEKSEIFDDQFSVERPDGSNFTLKIRSTKLEDSAMYFCASSEVPSGGANTGELFFGEGSRLTVL.

The rearrangement links TRBV19 to TRBJ1-4, with D possibly matching TRBD1 (5 bases). CDR1 is LNHDA, CDR2 SQIVND, per germline (reference sequence). The CDR3 consists of 14 residues. Trimming shortened V by 5 bases and J by 8 bases, and 15 bases separated the two germline ends. The CDR3: CASSLGTTSEKLFF. CDR3 in DNA: TGTGCCAGTAGTCTCGGGACGACTTCAGAAAAACTGTTTTTT.

This chain connects TRBV30 to TRBJ1-1, with D tentatively TRBD1 (6 bases). V was shortened by 6 bases and J by 6 bases, with 11 bases between the two germline ends. CDR3 length: 11 residues. Germline V gene data show CDR1 as GTSNPN and CDR2 as SVGIG (reference sequence). CDR3 protein: CACRTAPEAFF. In DNA, the CDR3 is TGTGCCTGCCGGACAGCCCCTGAAGCTTTCTTT.

V and J are TRBV5-1 and TRBJ2-5, with D tentatively TRBD2 (5 bases). Trimming took 0 bases from V and 4 from J, leaving 7 bases between them. This CDR3 is 13 amino acids long. In germline, CDR1 is SGHRS, CDR2 YFSETQ. The chain's CDR3 is CASSLGRGETQYF. The CDR3 region has the DNA TGCGCCAGCAGCTTGGGTCGGGGAGAGACCCAGTACTTC.

The chain recombines TRBV4-2 with TRBJ1-2; 10 positions match TRBD1. CDR1 is LGHNA and CDR2 is YNFKEQ in the germline V gene. The CDR3 loop spans 15 amino acids. V lost 1 base and J lost 4; bases outside the gene matches: 3. CDR3 nucleotide sequence: TGTGCCAGCAGCCAAGGACAGGGGGCGGGCTATGGCTACACCTTC. Translating it yields CASSQGQGAGYGYTF.

This chain joins TRBV27 and TRBJ2-6, with unresolved D. The CDR3 is made up of 13 amino acids. V dropped 7 bases and J dropped 0 bases, with 4 bases sitting between them. The germline V gene has CDR1 MNHEY and CDR2 SMNVEV (reference sequence). Written as DNA, the CDR3 is TGTGCCAGCACCCCCTCTGGGGCCAACGTCCTGACTTTC. The encoded protein is CASTPSGANVLTF.

The rearrangement joins TRBV5-1 to TRBJ2-5, with D perhaps being TRBD1 or TRBD2 (5 bases each). This CDR3 has 16 amino acids. Germline values: CDR1 SGHRS, CDR2 YFSETQ. Trimming cost V 3 bases and J 5 bases, with 20 bases left between them. The CDR3 DNA reads TGCGCCAGCAGCTCCGGAACGGGACCATTTCAGGAGACCCAGTACTTC. This encodes CASSSGTGPFQETQYF. Full variable domain (outside the CDR3, taken from reference TRBV5-1 and TRBJ2-5): KAGVTQTPRYLIKTRGQQVTLSCSPISGHRSVSWYQQTPGQGLQFLFEYFSETQRNKGNFPGRFSGRQFSNSRSEMNVSTLELGDSALYLCASSSGTGPFQETQYFGPGTRLLVL.

The chain has TRBV4-1 and TRBJ2-1; the match to TRBD2 covers 7 bases. The CDR3 is 16 residues long. J was trimmed by 0 bases and V by 0 bases; bases with no gene match: 2. Germline V CDR1 and CDR2: MGHRA, YSYEKL. The CDR3 loop reads CASSQDRDYSYNEQFF. As DNA, the CDR3 is TGCGCCAGCAGCCAAGATCGGGACTACTCCTACAATGAGCAGTTCTTC.

In DNA form, the CDR3 reads TGTGCCAGCAGTGAAACCCCTCGACTAGGGTACAATGAGCAGTTCTTC. Translated, it gives CASSETPRLGYNEQFF. The chain combines TRBV6-1 with TRBJ2-1, with a possible D match to TRBD2 (6 bases). V was shortened by 2 bases and J by 4 bases, with 15 bases between the two germline ends. The germline CDR1 and CDR2 sequences are MNHNS and SASEGT. CDR3 length equals 16 residues.

This chain joins TRBV6-5 and TRBJ1-1; 7 nucleotides line up with TRBD1. Germline V gene sequence: CDR1 MNHEY, CDR2 SVGAGI. The CDR3 is 14 amino acids. V trimming: 2 bases; J trimming: 1 base; junction bases outside the gene matches: 1. The CDR3 bases are TGTGCCAGCAGTTACGGACAGGCGAACACTGAAGCTTTCTTT. This codes for CASSYGQANTEAFF.

The chain has TRBV2 and TRBJ2-5; D perhaps matches TRBD2 (5 bases). Germline V gives CDR1 SNHLY, CDR2 FYNNEI. This CDR3 is 13 amino acids long. Trimming stripped 4 bases from V and 5 bases from J, with 11 bases between. The CDR3 DNA sequence: TGTGCCAGCAGTGCAGCCGGAGGCGAGACCCAGTACTTC. Its protein is CASSAAGGETQYF.

The chain joins TRBV5-1 to TRBJ1-3, with unresolved D. The CDR3 totals 16 residues. CDR1 is SGHRS, CDR2 YFSETQ, per germline. V was pared by 4 bases and J by 0 bases, with 14 bases between. The CDR3 DNA reads TGCGCCAGCAGCCCAAGGACCGCGAGCTCTGGAAACACCATATATTTT. Translated: CASSPRTASSGNTIYF.

This clone has just a few counts. The chain employs TRBV5-1 and TRBJ1-1; D gene unclear. From germline, CDR1 is SGHRS and CDR2 YFSETQ. This CDR3 has 15 amino acids. V was cut by 0 bases and J by 0 bases, with 9 bases left in between. CDR3 in DNA: TGCGCCAGCAGCTTGGATCCCGGGATGAACACTGAAGCTTTCTTT. It encodes CASSLDPGMNTEAFF.

The chain links TRBV7-9 to TRBJ2-5, with TRBD1 as a possible D gene (5 bases). The length of the CDR3 is 15 residues. Per germline, CDR1 SEHNR and CDR2 FQNEAQ (reference sequence). V was pared by 1 base and J by 2 bases, with 11 bases between. CDR3 nucleotide sequence: TGTGCCAGCAGCTTAGTGGGGAAGGGGCAAGAGACCCAGTACTTC. Translated, it gives CASSLVGKGQETQYF.

This clone was seen once. This chain joins TRBV7-6 and TRBJ2-7, with TRBD2 as a possible D gene (6 bases). V was pared by 2 bases and J by 4 bases, with 15 bases between. From germline, CDR1 is SGHVS and CDR2 FNYEAQ. This CDR3 is built from 15 residues. The CDR3 coding sequence is TGTGCCAGCAGCTTATTCCCCGGGAGTCTATACGAGCAGTACTTC. Protein sequence: CASSLFPGSLYEQYF.

The chain couples TRBV9 to TRBJ2-3, with D possibly TRBD2 on 6 matching bases. Per the germline V gene, CDR1 is SGDLS and CDR2 is YYNGEE. Trimming stripped 0 bases from V and 1 base from J, with 9 bases between. There are 15 residues in the CDR3. This chain's CDR3 is CASSVGIAGTDTQYF. CDR3 DNA sequence: TGTGCCAGCAGCGTAGGGATAGCGGGCACAGATACGCAGTATTTT.

The genes are TRBV6-5 and TRBJ1-1; D might be TRBD1 (5 bases). CDR1 is MNHEY, CDR2 SVGAGI, per germline. The CDR3 is 11 amino acids. Trimming took 7 bases from V and 5 from J, leaving 8 bases between them. CDR3 amino acids: CASTKGTEAFF. DNA of the CDR3: TGTGCCAGCACCAAGGGGACTGAAGCTTTCTTT.

The chain has TRBV27 and TRBJ2-3; D unresolved. Germline loops: CDR1 MNHEY, CDR2 SMNVEV (reference sequence). The CDR3 is made up of 15 amino acids. Trimming removed 1 base at V and 2 bases at J, with 10 bases between. CDR3 amino acids: CASSLFWELTDTQYF. DNA for the CDR3: TGTGCCAGCAGTTTATTCTGGGAACTCACAGATACGCAGTATTTT.

This sequence joins TRBV2 and TRBJ1-1; D remains unclear. Deletions cut 4 bases from V and 0 bases from J, with 6 bases between. Per germline, CDR1 SNHLY and CDR2 FYNNEI. The length of the CDR3 is 13 residues. CDR3 nucleotides: TGTGCCAGCAGTGCGGACTTGAACACTGAAGCTTTCTTT. Its translation: CASSADLNTEAFF.

This clone has a handful of counts. The chain recombines TRBV15 with TRBJ2-7; D is unresolved. The germline V gene has CDR1 LNHNV and CDR2 YYDKDF (reference sequence). The germline V and J ends were trimmed by 1 base and 6 bases, with 7 bases remaining between them. This CDR3 is 12 amino acids long. The CDR3: CATSRASGEQYF. CDR3 coding DNA: TGTGCCACCAGCAGAGCCTCCGGCGAGCAGTACTTC.

The genes are TRBV10-1 and TRBJ2-3, with 8 bases fitting TRBD2. The trim removed 3 bases at V and 0 bases at J, leaving 2 bases unmatched. Germline CDR1 is WNHNN and CDR2 is SYGVQD (reference sequence). This CDR3 has 15 residues. The CDR3 DNA reads TGCGCCAGCAGTGAAGCTAGCGGGAGCACAGATACGCAGTATTTT. The encoded protein is CASSEASGSTDTQYF.

This clone is a singleton in its sample. The chain has TRBV5-8 and TRBJ1-4, with 9 nucleotides matching TRBD1. The V gene's germline CDR1 is SGHTS and CDR2 YDEGEE. The CDR3 runs to 16 residues. V shed 4 bases and J 5 bases; nucleotides not matched to a gene: 9. The CDR3 spells CASSVGQGLENEKLFF. Here the CDR3 DNA reads TGTGCCAGCAGCGTCGGACAGGGGCTCGAGAATGAAAAACTGTTTTTT.

The chain recombines TRBV20-1 with TRBJ2-5; D unresolved. V lost 6 bases and J lost 1, with 6 bases in between. The CDR3 sequence is 11 residues long. The V gene's germline CDR1 is DFQATT and CDR2 SNEGSKA (reference sequence). The DNA for the CDR3 is TGCAGTGCCCCATTCCAAGAGACCCAGTACTTC. Translated: CSAPFQETQYF.